A single sample gave rise to the 11 T cell receptor beta chains below, sequenced in a study of CD8+ T cells in alopecia areata. This sample's treatment: oral pan-JAK inhibitor, 5-10 mg twice daily. Extracted from the samples, RNA was reverse transcribed into cDNA to serve as the sequencing template. The table came from immunoSEQ multiplex PCR; TCRdb's copy has only in-frame clones and leaves some out. The profile covers approximately 300,000 clones, with about 62% appearing a single time and about 1.8% taken by the ten largest. The specimen was CD4+ T cells sorted from blood, collected at week 24, from a patient treated with tofacitinib. All receptors derive from a human donor with alopecia areata.

This chain connects TRBV5-6 to TRBJ2-1; TRBD1 aligns across 7 bases. Germline CDR1 and CDR2: SGHDT and YYEEEE. V trimming: 0 bases; J trimming: 9 bases; junction bases outside the gene matches: 6. The CDR3 loop spans 14 amino acids. The CDR3 nucleotides are TGTGCCAGCAGCTTGGTACAGGGGCGGGCTGAGCAGTTCTTC. Translation: CASSLVQGRAEQFF.

The rearrangement links TRBV29-1 to TRBJ2-5; 8 bases are shared with TRBD2. CDR3 length: 14 amino acids. The germline V gene encodes CDR1 SQVTM and CDR2 ANQGSEA. The J segment lost 10 bases and the V segment lost 6 bases, leaving 16 bases of the junction unmatched. This CDR3 is CSVNGERGGRDQYF. CDR3 nucleotides: TGCAGCGTCAACGGGGAACGCGGGGGGAGGGACCAGTACTTC.

The chain carries TRBV4-1 and TRBJ1-1; weak D call: TRBD1 (6 bases). V gave up 0 bases and J gave up 3 bases, with 23 bases separating them. The CDR3 has 19 residues. Per germline, CDR1 MGHRA and CDR2 YSYEKL. CDR3 protein: CASSQDARGASFKDTEAFF. As DNA, the CDR3 is TGCGCCAGCAGCCAAGACGCCAGGGGAGCGTCGTTTAAGGACACTGAAGCTTTCTTT.

V usage is TRBV6-6 and J usage is TRBJ2-5; D gene uncertain. The germline CDR1 and CDR2 sequences are MNHNY and SVGAGI (reference sequence). Trimming removed 5 bases from V and 5 bases from J, with 6 bases in between. The CDR3 sequence is 11 residues long. CDR3 loop: CASSIQETQYF. For the CDR3, the DNA is TGTGCCAGCAGTATCCAGGAGACCCAGTACTTC.

The rearrangement links TRBV6-1 to TRBJ1-5; 8 nucleotides align to TRBD1. The V segment lost 6 bases and the J segment 4 bases; nucleotides outside the gene matches: 5. Germline CDR1 MNHNS, CDR2 SASEGT. This CDR3 spans 14 amino acids. Written as DNA, the CDR3 is TGTGCCAGCAGGGACAGGGCTCGTAATCAGCCCCAGCATTTT. Its protein product is CASRDRARNQPQHF.

The chain combines TRBV5-6 with TRBJ1-5, with 12 nucleotides matching TRBD1. J lost 7 bases, V lost 3 bases, and 8 bases had no gene match. This CDR3 is 16 amino acids long. Per germline, CDR1 SGHDT and CDR2 YYEEEE. CDR3: CASSYGGQGANQPQHF. CDR3 nucleotides: TGTGCCAGCAGCTACGGGGGACAGGGGGCTAACCAGCCCCAGCATTTT. Supplemented by reference TRBV5-6 and TRBJ1-5, the full variable domain reads DAGVTQSPTHLIKTRGQQVTLRCSPKSGHDTVSWYQQALGQGPQFIFQYYEEEERQRGNFPDRFSGHQFPNYSSELNVNALLLGDSALYLCASSYGGQGANQPQHFGDGTRLSIL.

A few counts support this clone. The V gene is TRBV29-1, the J gene TRBJ1-2, with 8 bases fitting TRBD1. Looked up from germline, CDR1 is SQVTM and CDR2 is ANQGSEA. This CDR3 spans 14 amino acids. V dropped 5 bases and J dropped 5; count of bases not matched to a gene: 10. CDR3 in DNA: TGCAGCGTTTTTGACAGGGGCGGAAAGTATGGCTACACCTTC. It yields the protein CSVFDRGGKYGYTF. The entire variable domain, with the rest obtained from reference TRBV29-1 and TRBJ1-2, is as follows: SAVISQKPSRDICQRGTSLTIQCQVDSQVTMMFWYRQQPGQSLTLIATANQGSEATYESGFVIDKFPISRPNLTFSTLTVSNMSPEDSSIYLCSVFDRGGKYGYTFGSGTRLTVV.

This clone showed up just a few times. CDR3 sequence: CASRDTSNQPQHF. The CDR3 DNA reads TGTGCCAGTCGGGACACCTCCAATCAGCCCCAGCATTTT. The chain employs TRBV19 and TRBJ1-5; weak D call: TRBD1 (6 bases). Germline CDR1 and CDR2: LNHDA and SQIVND (reference sequence). The CDR3 has 13 amino acids. V was clipped by 8 bases and J by 3 bases, with 11 bases between them.

This clone was seen a handful of times. A junction boundary mismatches the germline segment, possibly from a read error. This chain links TRBV4-1 with TRBJ1-2; D possibly corresponds to TRBD1 (6 bases). Per the germline V gene, CDR1 is MGHRA and CDR2 is YSYEKL. CDR3 length: 15 amino acids. CDR3 sequence: CASSQGGAGDYGYTF. The DNA for the CDR3 is TGCGCCAGCAGCCAAGGCGGGGCAGGGGACTACGGCTACACCTTC.

In its sample, this clone was seen a few times. The chain is built from TRBV10-3 and TRBJ2-2; no clear D. This CDR3 is 15 amino acids long. The germline V gene encodes CDR1 ENHRY and CDR2 SYGVKD. V was clipped by 8 bases and J by 0 bases, with 13 bases between them. For the CDR3, the DNA is TGTGCCATCGGGTTGGTGGCCTCGAACACCGGGGAGCTGTTTTTT. Amino acids: CAIGLVASNTGELFF.

The chain couples TRBV30 to TRBJ1-1; D gene ambiguous. There are 12 residues in the CDR3. V lost 0 bases and J lost 4, with 6 bases in between. In germline, CDR1 is GTSNPN, CDR2 SVGIG (reference sequence). The CDR3, as DNA: TGTGCCTGGAGTGTCTTGCCCACTGAAGCTTTCTTT. Protein sequence: CAWSVLPTEAFF.